What follows describes a single T cell receptor beta chain. Its target is unknown. Naive CD8 populations comprised CD45RO-negative cells positively selected for CCR7, excluding terminally differentiated effector memory CD45RA+ cells. Sequenced by immunoSEQ multiplex PCR; TCRdb stores in-frame clones only, minus some. Of about 2.1 million clones in the sample, 93% were seen once. These data originate in a study of shared clonotypes between healthy human individuals. The study's findings and limits: Donor scarcity curtailed the genetic and exposure-history diversity represented herein. Clonotype sharing among donors was expected to depend on sequencing depth.

The CDR3 runs to 15 residues. V was trimmed by 0 bases and J by 6 bases, leaving 15 bases between them. Germline CDR1 and CDR2: MNHNS and SASEGT. The receptor comes from a man aged 18 to 30 in good health. Some clones in this sample may be carry-over from other donors' samples. Sequencing used naive CD8+ T cells from PBMCs. The V gene is TRBV6-1, the J gene TRBJ2-7; D possibly corresponds to TRBD2 (6 bases). The CDR3 is CASSEAKGSGAEQYF. CDR3 in DNA: TGTGCCAGCAGTGAAGCTAAAGGGTCGGGAGCCGAGCAGTACTTC.